Below, 21 T cell receptor beta chains from the same sample are listed, as sequenced in a study of glioma-infiltrating T cells after dendritic cell vaccination. Clones were sequenced by immunoSEQ multiplex PCR, and TCRdb holds only the in-frame ones, with some missing. The sample shows over 80,000 clones, more than 80% of them seen only once. Time point indicated: after dendritic cell vaccination, including at tumor progression/relapse. Specimen: blood, collected after dendritic cell vaccination. These receptors came from a human donor with glioblastoma.

Points on this clone: The junction differs from germline at one of its ends, possibly a read error. The chain has TRBV6-1 and TRBJ2-1, with a tentative D call TRBD2 (6 bases). This CDR3 is 13 amino acids long. In germline, CDR1 is MNHNS, CDR2 SASEGT. Here the CDR3 reads CASSEAVGTALFF. CDR3 in DNA: TGTGCCAGCAGCGAAGCTGTTGGGACTGCGTTGTTCTTC.

This clone was recorded once. The chain employs TRBV6-1 and TRBJ2-7; D possibly corresponds to TRBD2 (6 bases). The CDR3 is 15 amino acids. Trimming shortened V by 1 base and J by 2 bases, and 12 bases separated the two germline ends. Germline V CDR1 and CDR2: MNHNS, SASEGT. CDR3 sequence reads: CASSEGRGQPYEQYV. The DNA of the CDR3 is TGTGCCAGCAGTGAAGGGAGGGGTCAGCCCTACGAGCAGTACGTC.

This clone was recorded a few times. The CDR3 DNA reads as TGTGCCAGCAGCACAGGTTTTGGCAATCAGCCCCAGCATTTT. This encodes CASSTGFGNQPQHF. The chain couples TRBV6-1 to TRBJ1-5; maybe TRBD1 (5 bases). Looked up from germline, CDR1 is MNHNS and CDR2 is SASEGT. The CDR3 is 14 residues long. V was trimmed by 6 bases and J by 2 bases, leaving 11 bases between them.

Concerning this clone itself: The sample contains more than one DNA sequence encoding this CDR3. The rearrangement joins TRBV19 to TRBJ1-5; weak D call: TRBD1 (5 bases). V was shortened by 3 bases and J by 7 bases, with 13 bases between the two germline ends. The CDR3 is 14 amino acids. Germline CDR1 is LNHDA and CDR2 is SQIVND (reference sequence). The CDR3, as DNA: TGTGCCAGTAGTATTATTGGGGAGGGGCAGCCCCAGCATTTT. The encoded protein is CASSIIGEGQPQHF.

J is TRBJ2-7 and V is TRBV6-1; a weak D match, TRBD2 (7 bases). Per the germline V gene, CDR1 is MNHNS and CDR2 is SASEGT. The CDR3 totals 16 residues. Trimming removed 4 bases at V and 0 bases at J, with 16 bases between. CDR3 region: CASSVTGGPSSYEQYF. CDR3 DNA: TGTGCCAGCAGTGTCACCGGGGGGCCCTCCTCCTACGAGCAGTACTTC.

This chain links TRBV19 with TRBJ2-5, with D tentatively TRBD2 (5 bases). Germline assignment: CDR1 LNHDA and CDR2 SQIVND (reference sequence). The CDR3 has 13 residues. V was clipped by 1 base and J by 3 bases, with 6 bases between them. CDR3 protein: CASSIGGKETQYF. The CDR3 nucleotides are TGTGCCAGTAGTATAGGAGGGAAAGAGACCCAGTACTTC.

The J gene is TRBJ2-1, the V gene TRBV29-1; TRBD2 agrees at 8 bases. V lost 4 bases, J lost 9 bases, and 8 bases stayed unmatched. CDR1 is SQVTM and CDR2 is ANQGSEA in the germline V gene. This CDR3 is built from 13 residues. The CDR3 coding sequence is TGCAGCGTTGCAAGGACTAGCCCCGGTGAGCAGTTCTTC. It encodes CSVARTSPGEQFF.

V usage is TRBV5-1 and J usage is TRBJ2-7, with D uncertain. The V gene lost 0 bases and the J gene lost 3 bases, with 10 bases spanning the gap. The CDR3 covers 14 residues. The germline V gene has CDR1 SGHRS and CDR2 YFSETQ. CDR3 nucleotides: TGCGCCAGCAGCTTGGCCCCCGGGTTCTACGAGCAGTACTTC. It codes for CASSLAPGFYEQYF.

V and J are TRBV6-6 and TRBJ2-2, with D tentatively TRBD2 (5 bases). In germline, CDR1 is MNHNY, CDR2 SVGAGI (reference sequence). Between the trimmed V and J ends, which lost 4 bases and 2 bases, there was a span of 14 bases. CDR3 length equals 16 residues. This chain's CDR3 is CASSSPRGQNTGELFF. The CDR3 DNA follows: TGTGCCAGCAGTTCCCCCCGGGGTCAAAACACCGGGGAGCTGTTTTTT.

The CDR3 sequence is CASSFRLAGGSDEQFF. In DNA form, the CDR3 reads TGTGCCAGCAGCTTCCGACTAGCGGGAGGGTCGGATGAGCAGTTCTTC. V is TRBV9 and J is TRBJ2-1; 14 bases line up with TRBD2. J gave up 8 bases and V 4 bases, and 8 bases lay outside the gene matches. The V gene's germline CDR1 is SGDLS and CDR2 YYNGEE. CDR3 length equals 16 residues.

The chain carries TRBV2 and TRBJ1-1; D is unclear. The V gene's germline CDR1 is SNHLY and CDR2 FYNNEI. The CDR3 covers 13 residues. V was shortened by 0 bases and J by 1 base, with 3 bases between the two germline ends. The CDR3 nucleotides are TGTGCCAGCAGTGAAGCGCGGAACACTGAAGCTTTCTTT. The encoded protein is CASSEARNTEAFF.

The rearrangement uses TRBV11-3 and TRBJ2-1; D may be TRBD1 (6 bases). V lost 5 bases and J 0 bases, leaving 11 bases between the germline ends. The CDR3 sequence is 15 residues long. The germline V gene has CDR1 SGHNT and CDR2 YENEEA. The CDR3 sequence: CASSGGLSSYNEQFF. Written as DNA, the CDR3 is TGTGCCAGCAGCGGGGGCCTGAGCTCCTACAATGAGCAGTTCTTC.

This clone was observed a single time. The J gene is TRBJ1-2, the V gene TRBV19; maybe TRBD1 (5 bases). The CDR3 is 15 amino acids. Germline values: CDR1 LNHDA, CDR2 SQIVND (reference sequence). Trimming pared 1 base from V and 3 bases from J, leaving 12 bases between. Here the CDR3 reads CASSIGWGADYGYTF. CDR3 nucleotide sequence: TGTGCCAGTAGTATAGGGTGGGGCGCCGACTATGGCTACACCTTC. The full variable domain, with the rest looked up from reference TRBV19 and TRBJ1-2, is DGGITQSPKYLFRKEGQNVTLSCEQNLNHDAMYWYRQDPGQGLRLIYYSQIVNDFQKGDIAEGYSVSREKKESFPLTVTSAQKNPTAFYLCASSIGWGADYGYTFGSGTRLTVV.

The chain links TRBV6-5 to TRBJ1-5, with D unresolved. This CDR3 has 13 amino acids. Germline assignment: CDR1 MNHEY and CDR2 SVGAGI. Trimming cost V 2 bases and J 8 bases, with 10 bases left between them. Here the CDR3 reads CASSYRDGEPQHF. For the CDR3, the DNA is TGTGCCAGCAGTTACCGCGACGGAGAGCCCCAGCATTTT.

The J gene is TRBJ2-5, the V gene TRBV6-5, with TRBD2 matching 8 bases. The length of the CDR3 is 16 residues. The germline V gene encodes CDR1 MNHEY and CDR2 SVGAGI. The V segment lost 0 bases and the J segment 5 bases; nucleotides outside the gene matches: 8. CDR3: CASSYSGGRRMETQYF. CDR3 nucleotide sequence: TGTGCCAGCAGTTACTCTGGCGGGAGGCGTATGGAGACCCAGTACTTC.

V and J are TRBV5-1 and TRBJ1-2; TRBD1 is a possible D gene (6 bases). V was clipped by 1 base and J by 4 bases, with 11 bases between them. This CDR3 region has 14 residues. Germline V CDR1 and CDR2: SGHRS, YFSETQ. Here the CDR3 DNA reads TGCGCCAGCAGCTTGACTCCAGGGGCCTATGGCTACACCTTC. Protein: CASSLTPGAYGYTF.

The rearrangement joins TRBV15 to TRBJ2-7; 7 bases fit TRBD1. The length of the CDR3 is 15 residues. V dropped 2 bases and J dropped 3; count of bases not matched to a gene: 7. Germline assignment: CDR1 LNHNV and CDR2 YYDKDF (reference sequence). CDR3 in DNA: TGTGCCACCAGCAGATCGACAGGGACCCTCTACGAGCAGTACTTC. This encodes CATSRSTGTLYEQYF.

The V gene is TRBV15, the J gene TRBJ1-4; TRBD1 might be the D (6 bases). Germline V lookup: CDR1 LNHNV, CDR2 YYDKDF (reference sequence). This CDR3 is 16 amino acids long. V lost 1 base to trimming and J lost 4 bases, with 13 bases between them. Written as DNA, the CDR3 is TGTGCCACCAGCAGAGGCCATTGGGGGCTTAATGAAAAACTGTTTTTT. It is translated as CATSRGHWGLNEKLFF.

This clone showed up just once. The chain combines TRBV28 with TRBJ1-3, with 8 bases matching TRBD1. CDR3 size: 15 residues. Germline lookup yields CDR1 MDHEN and CDR2 SYDVKM. V shed 7 bases, J shed 9 bases, and the junction held 14 bases outside the gene matches. CDR3 in amino acids: CASTLSGQGSTTIYF. CDR3 nucleotides: TGTGCCAGCACCCTATCCGGACAGGGTAGTACCACCATATATTTT.

The chain combines TRBV6-4 with TRBJ1-1; 10 bases are shared with TRBD1. Germline values: CDR1 MRHNA, CDR2 SNTAGT. The CDR3 sequence is 12 residues long. After removal of 10 bases from V and 4 bases from J, the junction contained 3 bases not matched to a gene. As DNA, the CDR3 is TGTGCCAACCGGACAGGGGGCACTGAAGCTTTCTTT. Translated, it gives CANRTGGTEAFF.

The CDR3 is CASSPAIQETQYF. As DNA, the CDR3 is TGTGCCAGCTCACCGGCCATCCAAGAGACCCAGTACTTC. The chain has TRBV18 and TRBJ2-5; D is uncertain. This CDR3 is 13 amino acids long. V was clipped by 3 bases and J by 1 base, with 6 bases between them. Germline CDR1 is KGHSH and CDR2 is LQKENI.